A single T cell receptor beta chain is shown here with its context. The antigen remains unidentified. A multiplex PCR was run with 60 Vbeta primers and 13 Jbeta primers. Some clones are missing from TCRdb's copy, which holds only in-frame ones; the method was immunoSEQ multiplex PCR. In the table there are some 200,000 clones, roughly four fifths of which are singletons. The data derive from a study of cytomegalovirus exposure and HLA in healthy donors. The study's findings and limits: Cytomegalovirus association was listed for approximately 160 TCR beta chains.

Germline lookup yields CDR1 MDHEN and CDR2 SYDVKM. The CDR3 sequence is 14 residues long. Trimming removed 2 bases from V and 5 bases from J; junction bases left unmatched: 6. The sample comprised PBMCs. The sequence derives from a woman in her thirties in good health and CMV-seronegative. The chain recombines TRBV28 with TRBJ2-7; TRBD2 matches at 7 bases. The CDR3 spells CASSLQGLGHEQYF. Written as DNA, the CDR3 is TGTGCCAGCAGTTTACAAGGACTAGGCCACGAGCAGTACTTC.